This TCR beta chain was found in a study of T cells in Graves' hyperthyroidism and ophthalmopathy. Diagnoses were established using clinical symptoms, serum thyroxine and TRAb, thyroid ultrasound and orbital computed tomography. Fresh 10 ml peripheral blood yielded PBMCs. RNA transcripts served as the template for amplifying TCR beta CDR3 regions. The HTBI primer set served for first-round RT-PCR of the TCR CDR3. MiXCR was run by TCRdb on the multiplex PCR reads, yielding one entry per CDR3 protein. The data show 500,000 to 600,000 distinct CDR3 sequences, with about a sixth seen just once and 15% to 20% held by the top ten. CDR1 and CDR2 (germline): MNHNS, SASEGT. The CDR3 has 14 residues. V gave up 6 bases and J gave up 10 bases; unmatched junction bases: 8.

This TCR derives from a woman younger than 30 with Graves' hyperthyroidism. Sample: blood. V usage is TRBV6-1 and J usage is TRBJ1-6, with TRBD1 matching over 8 bases. The CDR3 sequence is CASSPRGQISPLHF. DNA for the CDR3: TGTGCCAGCAGCCCCAGGGGGCAGATATCACCCCTCCACTTT.